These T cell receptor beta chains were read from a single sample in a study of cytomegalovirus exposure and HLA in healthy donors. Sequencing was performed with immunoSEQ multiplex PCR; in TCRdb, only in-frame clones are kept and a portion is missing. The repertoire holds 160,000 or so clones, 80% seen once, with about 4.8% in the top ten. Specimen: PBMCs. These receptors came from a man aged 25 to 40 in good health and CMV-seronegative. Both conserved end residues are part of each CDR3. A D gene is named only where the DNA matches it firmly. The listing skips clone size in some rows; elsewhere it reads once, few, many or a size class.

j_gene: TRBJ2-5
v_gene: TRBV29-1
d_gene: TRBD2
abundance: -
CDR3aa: CSVTYVASGRFRETQYF
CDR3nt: TGCAGCGTTACTTACGTGGCTAGCGGGAGATTCAGGGAGACCCAGTACTTC

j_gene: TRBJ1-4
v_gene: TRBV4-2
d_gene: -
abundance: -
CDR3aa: CASSQEDDSAEKLFF
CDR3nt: TGTGCCAGCAGCCAAGAAGATGACAGCGCAGAAAAACTGTTTTTT

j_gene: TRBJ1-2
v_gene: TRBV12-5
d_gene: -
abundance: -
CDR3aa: CASGDTDRSYGYTF
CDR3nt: TGTGCTAGTGGGGATACGGACAGATCCTATGGCTACACCTTC

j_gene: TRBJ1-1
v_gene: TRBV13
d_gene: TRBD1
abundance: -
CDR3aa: CASSLNGLGGSITEAFF
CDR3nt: TGTGCCAGCAGCTTAAACGGTCTAGGGGGCTCCATCACTGAAGCTTTCTTT

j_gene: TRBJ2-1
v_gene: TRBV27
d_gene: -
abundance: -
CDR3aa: CASSRDFYNEQFF
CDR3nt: TGTGCCAGCAGTCGGGACTTCTACAATGAGCAGTTCTTC

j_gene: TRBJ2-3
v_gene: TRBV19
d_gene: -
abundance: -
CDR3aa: CASSQGRADTQYF
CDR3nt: TGTGCCAGTAGTCAGGGCAGGGCAGATACGCAGTATTTT

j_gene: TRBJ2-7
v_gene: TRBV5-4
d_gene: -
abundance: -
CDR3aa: CASSRMNGQDEQYF
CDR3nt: TGTGCCAGCAGCCGTATGAACGGACAAGACGAGCAGTACTTC

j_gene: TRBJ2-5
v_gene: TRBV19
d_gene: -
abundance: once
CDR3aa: CASSPGRETQYF
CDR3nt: TGTGCCAGTAGTCCGGGAAGAGAGACCCAGTACTTC

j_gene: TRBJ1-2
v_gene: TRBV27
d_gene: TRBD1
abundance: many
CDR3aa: CASSRYRGHGYTF
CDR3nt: TGTGCCAGCAGCCGCTACAGGGGGCACGGCTACACCTTC

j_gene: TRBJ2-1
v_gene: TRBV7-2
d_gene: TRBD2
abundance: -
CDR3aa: CASSGGAWEQFF
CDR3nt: TGTGCCAGTAGCGGGGGGGCTTGGGAGCAGTTCTTC

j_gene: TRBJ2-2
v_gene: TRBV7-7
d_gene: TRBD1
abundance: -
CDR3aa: CASSSRQGVGELFF
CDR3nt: TGTGCCAGCAGCTCGCGACAGGGGGTAGGGGAGCTGTTTTTT

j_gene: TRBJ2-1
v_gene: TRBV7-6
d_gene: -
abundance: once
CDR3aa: CASSLVTDFYAYNEQFF
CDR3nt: TGTGCCAGCAGCTTAGTGACAGACTTCTACGCTTACAATGAGCAGTTCTTC

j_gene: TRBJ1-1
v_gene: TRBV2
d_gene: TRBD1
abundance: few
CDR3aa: CASSETGVRTEAFF
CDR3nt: TGTGCCAGCAGTGAAACAGGGGTGCGCACTGAAGCTTTCTTT

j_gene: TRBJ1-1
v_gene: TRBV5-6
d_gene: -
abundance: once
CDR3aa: CASSPYLAWNTEAFF
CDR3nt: TGTGCCAGCAGCCCATATCTCGCGTGGAACACTGAAGCTTTCTTT

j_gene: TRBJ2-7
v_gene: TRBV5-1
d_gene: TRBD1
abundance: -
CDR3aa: CASTIGTGPSEQYF
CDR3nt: TGCGCCAGCACGATCGGGACAGGGCCGTCCGAGCAGTACTTC